This record concerns one TCR beta chain sequence. What it binds is not known. These data come from a study of response to subunit inactivated influenza vaccine. Study-level findings and limits: After each seasonal influenza vaccination, few new T cells are recruited, the authors suggested.

One entry per CDR3 protein, called by TCRdb with MiXCR from the RT-PCR reads. The top ten clones hold 25% to 30% of a sample with 150,000 to 200,000 distinct CDR3 sequences, roughly 12% of them seen once. CDR1 and CDR2 from the germline V gene are SGHVS and FQNEAQ. The CDR3 loop spans 15 amino acids. Trimming at V came to 0 bases and at J to 0 bases, leaving 2 bases not matched to a gene. This sample was shared with a second study, whose subject was T cells expressing NK-cell markers. That investigation notes: Synthesis of TCR beta cDNA relied on 5'RACE template switching carrying UMIs. The TCR beta repertoires were obtained from sorted CD3+CD56+NKG2C+, CD3+CD56+NKG2C- and CD3+CD56-NKG2C+ T cells. Several of the donors carried dominant NKG2C+ clonotypes that took up about 1.0-8% of their CD8+ T cells. The CD3+CD56-NKG2C+ fraction was also led by these clonotypes in several donors.

Sequencing was performed on CD8+ T cells sorted from PBMCs, taken less than 13 days after vaccination. The chain uses TRBV7-8 and TRBJ2-7, with 7 positions matching TRBD2. The clonotype originates from a man aged 50-60 years who received an inactivated influenza vaccine. The CDR3 sequence is CASSLAGGPSYEQYF. CDR3 in DNA: TGTGCCAGCAGCTTAGCGGGAGGGCCCTCCTACGAGCAGTACTTC.